A single T cell receptor beta chain is shown here with its context. Its antigen remains unidentified. Read data end 3 residues before the CDR3 end; the end is taken from the germline J gene. This entry belongs to a study of T cells in women clearing cervical HPV infection. Points from the study as a whole: Controls had more TRBV6-7 (about 0.16%) than cases (about 0.11%).

Deletions cut 5 bases from V and 7 bases from J, with 8 bases between. The CDR3 runs to 10 residues. Germline loops: CDR1 SQVTM, CDR2 ANQGSEA. TCR beta CDR3 amplified by multiplex PCR from roughly 1,100 ng genomic DNA. TCRdb's copy holds only in-frame clones and misses some; the assay was immunoSEQ multiplex PCR. This sample carries about 27,000 clones, with approximately 12% going to the ten biggest clones. This sequence originates from a woman between 18 and 75 years old with a cervical HPV16 infection that either progressed to CIN3+ or cleared (not recorded which). Sequencing was done on a sample of blood buffy coat. The V and J genes are TRBV29-1 and TRBJ1-1; possibly TRBD1 for D (5 bases). This CDR3 reads CSVRDFEAFF. The CDR3 DNA, read in part, is TGCAGCGTTAGGGACTTTGAA.